The source of this TCR beta chain is a study of cytomegalovirus exposure and HLA in healthy donors. This CDR3 has 17 amino acids. The V and J ends lost 0 bases and 3 bases, in that order; junction bases with no gene match: 6. Germline assignment: CDR1 SGDLS and CDR2 YYNGEE. Here immunoSEQ multiplex PCR was the method, and the copy in TCRdb shows in-frame clones only, minus some. The table records 200,000 to 300,000 clones, about 90% of them present only once. The V and J genes are TRBV9 and TRBJ2-2; 9 bases align to TRBD2. The source of this sequence is a young woman in good health and CMV-seropositive. The sample comprised PBMCs. CDR3 in DNA: TGTGCCAGCAGCGTAGGGGCGGGAGGGATCTACACCGGGGAGCTGTTTTTT. It translates to CASSVGAGGIYTGELFF.